These 7 T cell receptor beta chains originate from one sample sequenced in a study of vaccination effects on CD4 cells after COVID-19. Clones were sequenced by immunoSEQ multiplex PCR, and TCRdb holds only the in-frame ones, with some missing. The sample has approximately 74,000 clones; less than 75% are singletons. Once cultured for 9 to 11 days, the cells underwent separation to obtain CD4+ T cells. Of the BNT162b2 and mRNA-1273 vaccines, participants received two doses of one or the other. These TCRs' antigens remain unknown. The sequenced sample was CD4+ T cells from PBMCs cultured without peptide, obtained after COVID-19 vaccination. The receptors derive from a human donor who received a COVID-19 vaccine.

V gene TRBV10-3 combines with J gene TRBJ2-3; weak D call: TRBD2 (7 bases). CDR1 is ENHRY, CDR2 SYGVKD, per germline. This CDR3 region has 12 residues. Trimming pared 9 bases from V and 4 bases from J, leaving 11 bases between. CDR3 sequence: CAMRGGADTQYF. The CDR3 coding sequence is TGTGCCATGCGAGGGGGGGCAGATACGCAGTATTTT.

The rearrangement links TRBV7-8 to TRBJ1-6; possible D gene TRBD1, 5 bases. The germline V gene encodes CDR1 SGHVS and CDR2 FQNEAQ. V lost 4 bases and J 8 bases, leaving 9 bases between the germline ends. This CDR3 has 13 amino acids. Here the CDR3 reads CASSSSGYSPLHF. In DNA form, the CDR3 reads TGTGCCAGCAGCTCATCAGGGTATTCACCCCTCCACTTT.

The V and J genes are TRBV30 and TRBJ1-6, with D possibly being TRBD1 (6 bases). V was clipped by 4 bases and J by 10 bases, with 20 bases between them. The CDR3 loop spans 15 amino acids. Germline V gene data show CDR1 as GTSNPN and CDR2 as SVGIG (reference sequence). CDR3 DNA sequence: TGTGCCTGGACTCAACAGGGAGGACGTGGGTCACCCCTCCACTTT. Protein: CAWTQQGGRGSPLHF.

The V gene is TRBV28, the J gene TRBJ1-1, with TRBD1 matching over 7 bases. The CDR3 length is 14 residues. Per germline, CDR1 MDHEN and CDR2 SYDVKM. With 3 bases clipped from V and 5 bases from J, the junction kept 6 bases outside the gene matches. CDR3 region: CASSFRQGRTEAFF. The CDR3 coding sequence is TGTGCCAGCAGTTTTCGACAGGGACGGACTGAAGCTTTCTTT.

The CDR3 loop is CASSDPQQGGFYEQYV. In DNA, the CDR3 is TGTGCCAGCAGTGACCCCCAGCAGGGGGGGTTCTACGAGCAGTACGTC. The rearrangement uses TRBV6-4 and TRBJ2-7; D is possibly TRBD1 or TRBD2 (7 bases each). The CDR3 loop spans 16 amino acids. Germline V gene data show CDR1 as MRHNA and CDR2 as SNTAGT. V was clipped by 2 bases and J by 3 bases, with 17 bases between them.

This chain joins TRBV5-1 and TRBJ1-5; 8 positions agree with TRBD1. Germline CDR1 SGHRS, CDR2 YFSETQ. The CDR3 extends over 15 amino acids. Unmatched junction bases numbered 2, after V lost 1 base and J lost 2 bases. CDR3 sequence reads: CASSLTTGGNQPQHF. The CDR3 nucleotides read TGCGCCAGCAGCTTGACGACAGGGGGCAATCAGCCCCAGCATTTT.

The rearrangement joins TRBV5-1 to TRBJ1-4; no reliable D call. Trimming shortened V by 3 bases and J by 7 bases, and 34 bases separated the two germline ends. The CDR3 loop spans 21 amino acids. Germline loops: CDR1 SGHRS, CDR2 YFSETQ. In DNA, the CDR3 is TGCGCCAGCAGCTCTTACACCGGGCCTCGCCTGGGGTTCGTCCCCGGTGAAAAACTGTTTTTT. Its protein is CASSSYTGPRLGFVPGEKLFF.